The sequence of this T cell receptor beta chain was determined in a study of T cell repertoires in cytomegalovirus infection. Study overall: A matching HLA type, together with CMV infection, was signaled by public TCR beta signatures.

This clonotype has a handful of counts. Its antigen remains unidentified. TCRdb analysed the reads with MiXCR anew, one entry per CDR3 protein. The sample lists some 940,000 distinct CDR3 sequences, 31% occurring once. This CDR3 comprises 16 residues. V was trimmed by 6 bases and J by 1 base, leaving 18 bases between them. Germline CDR1 and CDR2: LNHDA and SQIVND (reference sequence). The clonotype comes from a human donor in good health (CMV status not recorded). Some clones in this sample may be carry-over from other donors' samples. The V gene is TRBV19, the J gene TRBJ1-1; D not certain. Sequencing was performed on cultured CD8+ T cells from PBMCs, taken from culture after CMV antigen stimulation. Here the CDR3 DNA reads TGTGCCAGTAGAGAGTTCGAAGGGAACCAGAACACTGAAGCTTTCTTT. This sequence encodes CASREFEGNQNTEAFF.